The 11 T cell receptor beta chains below all came from one sample that was sequenced in a study of T cells in women clearing cervical HPV infection. Assay: immunoSEQ multiplex PCR; the TCRdb copy retains only in-frame clones and omits some. The sample totals approximately 16,000 clones. What was sequenced was blood buffy coat. These receptors were collected from a woman between 18 and 75 years old with a cervical HPV16 infection that either progressed to CIN3+ or cleared (not recorded which).

This CDR3 is CASSPLPVPNTEAFF. CDR3 DNA (partial): TGTGCCAGCTCACCACTCCCGGTACCGAACACTGAA. The V and J genes are TRBV18 and TRBJ1-1; D call uncertain. Coverage ceases 3 residues before the CDR3 finishes, and the germline J gene fills in the end. Germline assignment: CDR1 KGHSH and CDR2 LQKENI. This CDR3 contains 15 residues. Trimming removed 1 base at V and 1 base at J, with 10 bases between. The full variable domain, rest sourced from reference TRBV18 and TRBJ1-1, is NAGVMQNPRHLVRRRGQEARLRCSPMKGHSHVYWYRQLPEEGLKFMVYLQKENIIDESGMPKERFSAEFPKEGPSILRIQQVVRGDSAAYFCASSPLPVPNTEAFFGQGTRLTVV.

On this clone itself: With the read ending 3 residues before the CDR3 end, the germline J gene is used to fill in that end. The chain is built from TRBV5-4 and TRBJ1-2, with TRBD1 matching over 10 bases. The J segment lost 6 bases and the V segment lost 3 bases, leaving 5 bases of the junction unmatched. Per the germline V gene, CDR1 is SGHNT and CDR2 is YYREEE (reference sequence). CDR3 length equals 14 residues. CDR3: CASSSGQGLNGYTF. Incomplete CDR3 DNA: TGTGCCAGCAGCTCGGGACAGGGGTTGAATGGC.

A note on this clone: A read error may produce the germline difference seen at one junction end. The sequenced fragment ends 3 residues before the CDR3 boundary, so the rest is inferred from the germline J gene. The chain is built from TRBV19 and TRBJ2-5, with no clear D. The CDR3 extends over 15 amino acids. The V gene's germline CDR1 is LNHDA and CDR2 SQIVND (reference sequence). The CDR3 loop is CASSLDRLIQETQYF. The covered CDR3 bases are TGTGCCAGTAGTTTAGATAGACTCATTCAAGAGACC.

With regard to this clone: Read data end 3 residues before the CDR3 end; the end is taken from the germline J gene. The V call is TRBV19, the J call TRBJ2-3, with a possible D match to TRBD2 (5 bases). The CDR3 loop spans 16 amino acids. The V end lost 9 bases, the J end lost 0 bases, and 19 bases lay between the germline ends. Germline V lookup: CDR1 LNHDA, CDR2 SQIVND (reference sequence). The CDR3 sequence: CARKTTWAGSTDTQYF. The CDR3 bases that were read are TGTGCCAGAAAGACTACATGGGCAGGTAGCACAGATACG.

With respect to this clone: The CDR3 end lies 3 residues beyond the end of the read and is filled in from the germline J gene. The chain employs TRBV27 and TRBJ2-2; D is possibly TRBD1 (6 bases). The CDR3 has 16 residues. Between the trimmed V and J ends, which lost 3 bases and 2 bases, there was a span of 13 bases. Germline CDR1 MNHEY, CDR2 SMNVEV (reference sequence). CDR3 region: CASSLSGQANTGELFF. Partial CDR3 DNA: TGTGCCAGCAGTTTGTCGGGACAAGCTAACACCGGGGAG.

In the case of this clone: The read terminates 3 residues before the CDR3 end, so the remaining end is supplied by the germline J gene. This chain connects TRBV10-2 to TRBJ1-4, with D maybe TRBD1 (5 bases). Looked up from germline, CDR1 is WSHSY and CDR2 is SAAADI. This CDR3 is built from 14 residues. V was cut by 6 bases and J by 4 bases, with 12 bases left in between. Incomplete CDR3 DNA: TGCGCCAGCAGAACAGGCGTACTTAATGAAAAA. Its protein product is CASRTGVLNEK. The full-length CDR3 reads as CASRTGVLNEKLFF.

Notes on this clone: The read comes to an end 3 residues before the CDR3 does, leaving the germline J gene to fill in the end. The V call is TRBV6-2 or TRBV6-3, the J call TRBJ2-2; the D is unclear. V gave up 9 bases and J gave up 0 bases, with 2 bases separating them. The germline gives CDR1 MNHEY, CDR2 SVGEGT. The CDR3 consists of 11 residues. Partial CDR3 DNA: TGTGCCAGTACGAACACCGGGGAG. Translating gives CASTNTGE. The entire CDR3 sequence reads CASTNTGELFF.

About this clone: From the germline J gene comes the end of the CDR3, since the read stops 3 residues before it. V is TRBV5-5 and J is TRBJ2-5; D unclear. CDR3 size: 13 residues. V lost 0 bases and J 5 bases, leaving 8 bases between the germline ends. Per the germline V gene, CDR1 is SGHKS and CDR2 is YYEKEE (reference sequence). Incomplete CDR3 DNA: TGTGCCAGCAGCTTGGACAGTATGGAGACC. Protein product: CASSLDSMET. The complete CDR3 sequence is CASSLDSMETQYF.

About this clone itself: The read ends 3 residues shy of where the CDR3 ends; the end is completed using the germline J gene. The chain joins TRBV2 to TRBJ2-7; 13 bases map to TRBD2. The CDR3 spans 15 residues. The ends lost 6 bases at V and 2 bases at J; junction bases unmatched: 4. The germline V gene has CDR1 SNHLY and CDR2 FYNNEI. The CDR3 is CASRLTSGGAYEQYF. CDR3 DNA, as far as it was read: TGTGCCAGCAGGTTAACTAGCGGGGGGGCCTACGAG. The variable domain in full, with the rest retrieved from reference TRBV2 and TRBJ2-7, is EPEVTQTPSHQVTQMGQEVILRCVPISNHLYFYWYRQILGQKVEFLVSFYNNEISEKSEIFDDQFSVERPDGSNFTLKIRSTKLEDSAMYFCASRLTSGGAYEQYFGPGTRLTVT.

As to this clone: The read halts 3 residues ahead of the CDR3 end, with the missing end drawn from the germline J gene. V gene TRBV4-1 combines with J gene TRBJ1-2; D unresolved. Germline V CDR1 and CDR2: MGHRA, YSYEKL. This CDR3 has 15 residues. CDR3 loop: CASSPTPAPTNRYTF. The CDR3 DNA, read in part, is TGCGCCAGCAGCCCCACTCCCGCCCCCACCAACCGC.

In regard to this clone: The sequenced fragment ends 3 residues before the CDR3 boundary, so the rest is inferred from the germline J gene. V usage is TRBV2 and J usage is TRBJ2-2; possibly TRBD1 for D (6 bases). This CDR3 contains 13 residues. Trimming cost V 7 bases and J 4 bases, with 10 bases left between them. Germline values: CDR1 SNHLY, CDR2 FYNNEI. The CDR3 loop is CASKGTITGELFF. The DNA read from the CDR3 is TGTGCCAGCAAGGGGACAATCACCGGGGAG.